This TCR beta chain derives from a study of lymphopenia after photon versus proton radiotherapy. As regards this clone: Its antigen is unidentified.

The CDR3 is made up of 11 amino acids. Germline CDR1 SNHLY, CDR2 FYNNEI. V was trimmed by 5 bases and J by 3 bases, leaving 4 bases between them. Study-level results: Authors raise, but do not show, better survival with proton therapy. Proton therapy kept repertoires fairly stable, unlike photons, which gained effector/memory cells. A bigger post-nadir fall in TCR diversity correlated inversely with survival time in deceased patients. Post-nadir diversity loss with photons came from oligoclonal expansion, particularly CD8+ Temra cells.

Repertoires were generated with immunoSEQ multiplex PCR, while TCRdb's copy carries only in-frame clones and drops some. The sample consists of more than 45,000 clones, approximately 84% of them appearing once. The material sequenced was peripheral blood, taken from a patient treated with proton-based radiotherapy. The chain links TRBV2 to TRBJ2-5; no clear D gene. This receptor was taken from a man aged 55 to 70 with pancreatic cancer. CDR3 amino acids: CASSLKETQYF. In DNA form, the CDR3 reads TGTGCCAGCAGTCTAAAAGAGACCCAGTACTTC.